This TCR beta chain was profiled in a study of T-cell reconstitution after alpha-beta-depleted transplantation in children. This CDR3 contains 15 residues. Germline CDR1 is SGHTA and CDR2 is FQGNSA. With 2 bases removed from V and 4 bases from J, the gap between germline ends came to 14 bases. This clonotype was counted only a few times. Preparing the TCRbeta library involved the use of unique molecular identifiers. TCRdb itself ran the PCR reads through MiXCR, one entry per CDR3 protein. Altogether hundreds of thousands of distinct CDR3 sequences are present, roughly 17% being singletons, with the ten largest covering 1.1%.

The chain combines TRBV7-2 with TRBJ1-2; D perhaps matches TRBD1 (5 bases). The clonotype was recovered from a human donor who donated a stem cell graft to a child with acute myeloid leukemia. This specimen was PBMCs from the stem cell graft donor, taken from the stem cell graft. CDR3 DNA: TGTGCCAGCAGCTTAACGCGACAGCAGCCCTATGGCTACACCTTC. Encoded protein: CASSLTRQQPYGYTF.